Each of the 10 T cell receptor beta chains below was sequenced from the same sample in a study of Graves' ophthalmopathy and Graves' hyperthyroidism. TCR beta CDR3 regions were amplified from RNA transcripts. First-round RT-PCR with HTBI primers preceded a second-round multiplex PCR. TCRdb recomputed calls from the multiplex PCR reads with MiXCR, one row per CDR3 protein. Of about 740,000 distinct CDR3 sequences in the sample, roughly 41% are singletons; the top ten hold roughly 45%. Sequences were obtained from peripheral blood. These receptors all come from an adult man with Graves' ophthalmopathy.

This chain connects TRBV15 to TRBJ1-2, with 7 bases identical to TRBD1. Trimming removed 3 bases from V and 3 bases from J; junction bases left unmatched: 7. The length of the CDR3 is 15 residues. In germline, CDR1 is LNHNV, CDR2 YYDKDF (reference sequence). CDR3 amino acids: CATSSVGQAYYGYTF. CDR3 nucleotides: TGTGCCACCAGCAGCGTAGGACAGGCATACTATGGCTACACCTTC.

The rearrangement joins TRBV11-2 to TRBJ2-7, with D unresolved. Germline V gives CDR1 SGHAT, CDR2 FQNNGV. Trimming removed 4 bases at V and 5 bases at J, with 12 bases between. The CDR3 covers 13 residues. CDR3 amino acids: CASSYLESDEQYF. CDR3 bases: TGTGCCAGCAGCTACCTGGAAAGCGACGAGCAGTACTTC.

This clonotype was seen repeatedly, ten times or more. This chain joins TRBV19 and TRBJ1-6; D remains unclear. The CDR3 has 12 amino acids. Germline V CDR1 and CDR2: LNHDA, SQIVND (reference sequence). With 6 bases removed from V and 10 bases from J, the gap between germline ends came to 10 bases. CDR3: CASSGLSSPLHF. DNA for the CDR3: TGTGCCAGTAGCGGCCTGAGCTCACCCCTCCACTTT. Based on the CDR3 plus reference TRBV19 and TRBJ1-6, the full variable domain is DGGITQSPKYLFRKEGQNVTLSCEQNLNHDAMYWYRQDPGQGLRLIYYSQIVNDFQKGDIAEGYSVSREKKESFPLTVTSAQKNPTAFYLCASSGLSSPLHFGNGTRLTVT.

Here the CDR3 reads CASSLTSGRGHEQYF. As DNA, the CDR3 is TGCGCCAGCAGCTTGACTAGCGGGAGAGGCCACGAGCAGTACTTC. This sequence joins TRBV5-1 and TRBJ2-7, with 11 bases matching TRBD2. The CDR3 is made up of 15 amino acids. CDR1 SGHRS and CDR2 YFSETQ come from the germline V gene. Trimming cost V 1 base and J 5 bases; bases outside gene matches: 5.

The V call is TRBV2, the J call TRBJ2-5; TRBD2 aligns across 11 bases. Trimming took 6 bases from V and 4 from J; bases not matched to a gene: 7. The germline V gene has CDR1 SNHLY and CDR2 FYNNEI. The CDR3 spans 15 residues. For the CDR3, the DNA is TGTGCCAGCAGAGGGGCTAGCGGGGGGTTAGAGACCCAGTACTTC. Amino acid sequence: CASRGASGGLETQYF.

Of note for this clonotype: This may come from a read error, since a much larger clone is one base off. The chain recombines TRBV7-9 with TRBJ2-5; D possibly corresponds to TRBD2 (6 bases). CDR1 is SEHNR, CDR2 FQNEAQ, per germline (reference sequence). This CDR3 is built from 13 residues. CDR3 loop: CASSSQVRETRYF. Written as DNA, the CDR3 is TGTGCCAGCAGCTCGCAGGTCCGGGAGACCCGGTACTTC.

This clonotype has a handful of counts. This rearrangement joins TRBV6-5 to TRBJ2-7; D perhaps matches TRBD1 (7 bases). The length of the CDR3 is 15 residues. Between the trimmed V and J ends, which lost 5 bases and 3 bases, there was a span of 17 bases. Germline CDR1 and CDR2: MNHEY and SVGAGI. Written as DNA, the CDR3 is TGTGCCAGCAGTCCGACAAACAGGGGAGGCTACGAGCAGTACTTC. Its protein product is CASSPTNRGGYEQYF.

This clonotype was detected only a few times. DNA for the CDR3: TGTGCCAGCAGCCCTGCGTCGCGCCTAGGGGAGCTGTTTTTT. This sequence encodes CASSPASRLGELFF. The chain is built from TRBV7-9 and TRBJ2-2, with no clear D. The CDR3 loop spans 14 amino acids. Trimming removed 5 bases at V and 8 bases at J, with 15 bases between. Per germline, CDR1 SEHNR and CDR2 FQNEAQ (reference sequence).

At least ten counts were recorded for this clonotype. V is TRBV19 and J is TRBJ2-7, with D perhaps assigned TRBD1 or TRBD2 (6 bases each). This CDR3 is 13 amino acids long. Germline CDR1 and CDR2: LNHDA and SQIVND (reference sequence). The V end was cut by 10 bases, the J end by 2 bases, with 15 bases between. This CDR3 is CATRQDYAYEQYF. DNA for the CDR3: TGTGCCACTAGACAGGACTACGCCTACGAGCAGTACTTC. Full variable domain (remainder filled in from reference TRBV19 and TRBJ2-7): DGGITQSPKYLFRKEGQNVTLSCEQNLNHDAMYWYRQDPGQGLRLIYYSQIVNDFQKGDIAEGYSVSREKKESFPLTVTSAQKNPTAFYLCATRQDYAYEQYFGPGTRLTVT.

The chain is built from TRBV29-1 and TRBJ1-2, with D unresolved. From germline, CDR1 is SQVTM and CDR2 ANQGSEA. Between the trimmed V and J ends, which lost 7 bases and 0 bases, there was a span of 9 bases. CDR3 length equals 12 residues. The chain's CDR3 is CSARTANYGYTF. In DNA form, the CDR3 reads TGCAGCGCCCGGACGGCTAACTATGGCTACACCTTC.